The clone carrying this T cell receptor (beta chain) has ten or more counts. What it recognizes is unknown. The data were taken from a study of T cell repertoires in cytomegalovirus infection. TCRdb re-derived calls from the reads in MiXCR, one entry per CDR3 protein. The table lists approximately 910,000 distinct CDR3 sequences, approximately 31% of them singletons, with over 13% in the top ten. The CDR3 extends over 13 amino acids. Germline V gene data show CDR1 as MDHEN and CDR2 as SYDVKM. V lost 6 bases and J 4 bases, leaving 9 bases between the germline ends. Material: cultured CD8+ T cells from PBMCs, obtained from culture after CMV antigen stimulation. This sequence originates from a human donor in good health (CMV status not recorded). Some clones in this sample may be carry-over from other donors' samples. J is TRBJ2-2 and V is TRBV28; D not certain. This chain's CDR3 is CASRPSGTGELFF. The CDR3 DNA reads TGTGCCAGCAGACCCTCGGGCACCGGGGAGCTGTTTTTT.